A single sample gave rise to the 27 T cell receptor beta chains below, sequenced in a study of shared clonotypes between healthy human individuals. It was CD45RO-negative cells, positively selected for CCR7, that made up naive CD8 cells, with terminally differentiated effector memory CD45RA+ cells excluded. The assay was immunoSEQ multiplex PCR, and TCRdb's table has in-frame clones only and misses some. The sample lists about 820,000 clones; 80% to 95% were seen once. The sequenced material came from naive CD8+ T cells sorted from blood. The receptors derive from a young man in good health.

The chain links TRBV13 to TRBJ1-2; tentative D call: TRBD1 (5 bases). From germline, CDR1 is PRHDT and CDR2 FYEKMQ (reference sequence). V lost 1 base to trimming and J lost 8 bases, with 11 bases between them. The CDR3 spans 13 residues. CDR3 in DNA: TGTGCCAGCAGCTTAGTGGGGGTTAACGGCTACACCTTC. Protein sequence: CASSLVGVNGYTF.

This chain uses TRBV29-1 with TRBJ1-1; D not certain. Germline values: CDR1 SQVTM, CDR2 ANQGSEA. The V and J ends lost 5 bases and 3 bases respectively, with 10 bases between them. This CDR3 has 12 amino acids. Here the CDR3 reads CSVPSAYTEAFF. The CDR3 nucleotides are TGCAGCGTTCCCTCCGCGTACACTGAAGCTTTCTTT.

V gene TRBV28 combines with J gene TRBJ2-2; the match to TRBD2 covers 7 bases. With 6 bases clipped from V and 7 bases from J, the junction kept 11 bases outside the gene matches. Germline-derived CDR1 and CDR2 are MDHEN and SYDVKM. The CDR3 is 15 residues long. Written as DNA, the CDR3 is TGTGCCAGCAGACTTACCGGACTAGTTAACGGGGAGCTGTTTTTT. Its translation: CASRLTGLVNGELFF.

This rearrangement joins TRBV15 to TRBJ2-7; no definite D call. There are 13 residues in the CDR3. Germline CDR1 and CDR2: LNHNV and YYDKDF (reference sequence). With 2 bases removed from V and 3 bases from J, the gap between germline ends came to 8 bases. The CDR3 DNA is TGTGCCACCAGCAGATCAATTAGCTACGAGCAGTACTTC. Translation: CATSRSISYEQYF.

The rearrangement joins TRBV2 to TRBJ2-2, with 12 bases lining up with TRBD2. Germline V gene data show CDR1 as SNHLY and CDR2 as FYNNEI. The CDR3 spans 15 residues. The J segment lost 6 bases and the V segment lost 6 bases, leaving 5 bases of the junction unmatched. CDR3 DNA: TGTGCCAGCAGCCCTAGCGGGAGGGTGCCCGGGGAGCTGTTTTTT. Translated: CASSPSGRVPGELFF.

This chain joins TRBV7-9 and TRBJ2-7; D not certain. Germline loops: CDR1 SEHNR, CDR2 FQNEAQ (reference sequence). The CDR3 totals 13 residues. V lost 1 base to trimming and J lost 7 bases, with 11 bases between them. The CDR3 reads CASSLGRVGEQYF. The CDR3 DNA is TGTGCCAGCAGCTTAGGTCGGGTCGGTGAGCAGTACTTC.

This chain joins TRBV7-9 and TRBJ1-1, with D tentatively TRBD1 (6 bases). The germline V gene encodes CDR1 SEHNR and CDR2 FQNEAQ (reference sequence). The CDR3 length is 15 residues. The germline V and J ends were trimmed by 5 bases and 6 bases, with 19 bases remaining between them. The CDR3 here is CASSRNRDTKSEAFF. DNA of the CDR3: TGTGCCAGCAGCCGCAACCGGGACACGAAATCTGAAGCTTTCTTT.

This sequence joins TRBV30 and TRBJ1-2; D ambiguous. CDR3 length: 13 amino acids. V was shortened by 2 bases and J by 4 bases, with 11 bases between the two germline ends. The germline CDR1 and CDR2 sequences are GTSNPN and SVGIG (reference sequence). CDR3 coding DNA: TGTGCCTGGAGTATTTCCAATCTCTATGGCTACACCTTC. This gives the protein CAWSISNLYGYTF.

The V and J genes are TRBV2 and TRBJ2-1; TRBD2 matches 10 bases. Germline CDR1 SNHLY, CDR2 FYNNEI. The CDR3 has 16 amino acids. With 1 base clipped from V and 5 bases from J, the junction kept 5 bases outside the gene matches. The CDR3 region is CASSEVGLAANNEQFF. As DNA, the CDR3 is TGTGCCAGCAGTGAAGTTGGACTAGCGGCTAACAATGAGCAGTTCTTC.

J is TRBJ2-1 and V is TRBV6-5; D may be TRBD1 (6 bases). Germline assignment: CDR1 MNHEY and CDR2 SVGAGI. The length of the CDR3 is 13 residues. V gave up 6 bases and J gave up 6 bases, with 12 bases separating them. The CDR3 region has the DNA TGTGCCAGCAGAAACCCAGGGGTCAATGAGCAGTTCTTC. Translation: CASRNPGVNEQFF.

The rearrangement uses TRBV29-1 and TRBJ1-1; D possibly corresponds to TRBD1 (6 bases). Germline V gene data show CDR1 as SQVTM and CDR2 as ANQGSEA. There are 13 residues in the CDR3. The V and J ends lost 4 bases and 3 bases respectively, with 12 bases between them. The CDR3 coding sequence is TGCAGCGTTGTAGGGGGGACGGACACTGAAGCTTTCTTT. Its protein is CSVVGGTDTEAFF.

V usage is TRBV4-2 and J usage is TRBJ1-1, with 7 bases fitting TRBD1. There are 16 residues in the CDR3. Germline lookup yields CDR1 LGHNA and CDR2 YNFKEQ. Trimming removed 1 base from V and 1 base from J; junction bases left unmatched: 6. The CDR3 spells CASSQVRTGPNTEAFF. The CDR3 coding sequence is TGTGCCAGCAGCCAAGTCCGGACAGGCCCGAACACTGAAGCTTTCTTT.

The rearrangement uses TRBV9 and TRBJ2-1; D call uncertain. CDR1 and CDR2 from the germline V gene are SGDLS and YYNGEE. CDR3 size: 16 residues. The V gene lost 2 bases and the J gene lost 0 bases, with 12 bases spanning the gap. This CDR3 reads CASSVDRGSSYNEQFF. The CDR3 DNA follows: TGTGCCAGCAGCGTCGATCGCGGAAGCTCCTACAATGAGCAGTTCTTC.

This clone was observed a single time. The rearrangement uses TRBV7-9 and TRBJ2-1; D gene unclear. CDR3 length: 11 residues. Germline CDR1 is SEHNR and CDR2 is FQNEAQ (reference sequence). Trimming stripped 8 bases from V and 7 bases from J, with 9 bases between. DNA for the CDR3: TGTGCCAGCCAATTGCGGAATGAGCAGTTCTTC. Amino acids: CASQLRNEQFF.

In nucleotides, the CDR3 is TGTGCCAGCAGTTACCTAGAGGAGCAGTACTTC. Amino acid sequence: CASSYLEEQYF. The rearrangement uses TRBV6-5 and TRBJ2-7; D unresolved. CDR3 length: 11 amino acids. CDR1 is MNHEY and CDR2 is SVGAGI in the germline V gene. V was trimmed by 2 bases and J by 7 bases, leaving 6 bases between them.

The rearrangement joins TRBV10-2 to TRBJ1-5, with a possible D match to TRBD1 (6 bases). Per germline, CDR1 WSHSY and CDR2 SAAADI. Trimming stripped 6 bases from V and 7 bases from J, with 16 bases between. This CDR3 is built from 14 residues. The CDR3 sequence: CASRARGGGQPQHF. In DNA form, the CDR3 reads TGCGCCAGCAGGGCCAGGGGCGGAGGGCAGCCCCAGCATTTT.

The V and J genes are TRBV15 and TRBJ2-7; D could derive from TRBD1 or TRBD2 (5 bases each). Trimming stripped 3 bases from V and 8 bases from J, with 11 bases between. CDR1 is LNHNV and CDR2 is YYDKDF in the germline V gene (reference sequence). The CDR3 has 12 residues. The CDR3 DNA sequence: TGTGCCACCAGCAGTGCTGGGGGACAGCAGTACTTC. Translated, it gives CATSSAGGQQYF.

This clone appeared a single time. The gene calls are TRBV27 and TRBJ2-2; D ambiguous. The V and J ends lost 4 bases and 5 bases respectively, with 8 bases between them. Germline V CDR1 and CDR2: MNHEY, SMNVEV (reference sequence). The CDR3 is made up of 13 amino acids. CDR3 amino acids: CASSYGPTGELFF. The CDR3 bases are TGTGCCAGCAGTTATGGACCGACCGGGGAGCTGTTTTTT.

The chain carries TRBV5-1 and TRBJ1-1, with 11 bases that match TRBD1. CDR1 is SGHRS, CDR2 YFSETQ, per germline. The CDR3 loop spans 18 amino acids. The ends lost 1 base at V and 1 base at J; junction bases unmatched: 9. The CDR3 DNA follows: TGCGCCAGCAGCTTGTTAGGAGGACAGGGGGCGGGGAACACTGAAGCTTTCTTT. Translated: CASSLLGGQGAGNTEAFF.

This clone was seen a single time. One end of the junction is discordant with germline, which a read error may explain. The V call is TRBV19, the J call TRBJ2-7; D may be TRBD1 or TRBD2 (5 bases each). This CDR3 has 14 residues. From germline, CDR1 is LNHDA and CDR2 SQIVND (reference sequence). CDR3 region: CASSLDGGSYEQYF. Written as DNA, the CDR3 is TGTGCCAGTAGTCTAGATGGGGGTTCCTACGAGCAGTACTTC. The whole variable domain, filled in from reference TRBV19 and TRBJ2-7, reads DGGITQSPKYLFRKEGQNVTLSCEQNLNHDAMYWYRQDPGQGLRLIYYSQIVNDFQKGDIAEGYSVSREKKESFPLTVTSAQKNPTAFYLCASSLDGGSYEQYFGPGTRLTVT.

The chain has TRBV5-1 and TRBJ2-3; 7 nucleotides agree with TRBD2. The CDR3 contains 14 residues. Trimming cost V 1 base and J 3 bases; bases outside gene matches: 2. Germline CDR1 is SGHRS and CDR2 is YFSETQ. The CDR3 region has the DNA TGCGCCAGCAGCTTGCTAGCGGAGACAGATACGCAGTATTTT. Translation gives CASSLLAETDTQYF.

This clone was seen a single time. The rearrangement links TRBV4-3 to TRBJ2-1; 8 nucleotides agree with TRBD2. Looked up from germline, CDR1 is LGHNA and CDR2 is YSLEER. The V and J ends lost 6 bases and 0 bases, in that order; junction bases with no gene match: 10. This CDR3 contains 17 residues. The DNA of the CDR3 is TGCGCCAGCAGTTACTATAGCGGGGCTAGCTCCTACAATGAGCAGTTCTTC. It specifies CASSYYSGASSYNEQFF.

The rearrangement uses TRBV5-6 and TRBJ2-7, with TRBD2 matching 10 bases. The CDR3 loop spans 15 amino acids. CDR1 is SGHDT and CDR2 is YYEEEE in the germline V gene. After removal of 4 bases from V and 3 bases from J, the junction contained 7 bases not matched to a gene. Here the CDR3 reads CASSLGRLAGYEQYF. The CDR3 coding sequence is TGTGCCAGCAGCCTAGGCAGACTAGCGGGCTACGAGCAGTACTTC.

The genes are TRBV15 and TRBJ1-5; D gene uncertain. Germline V CDR1 and CDR2: LNHNV, YYDKDF (reference sequence). The CDR3 runs 18 residues. V lost 0 bases and J 2 bases, leaving 17 bases between the germline ends. The CDR3 DNA reads as TGTGCCACCAGCAGAGATTCAAACACGGGAGTTGGCAATCAGCCCCAGCATTTT. It translates to CATSRDSNTGVGNQPQHF.

The genes are TRBV19 and TRBJ2-7; the match to TRBD2 covers 10 bases. Germline assignment: CDR1 LNHDA and CDR2 SQIVND (reference sequence). The CDR3 contains 14 residues. V was clipped by 5 bases and J by 5 bases; unmatched bases: 6. This CDR3 is CASSEREGLNEQYF. The CDR3 bases are TGTGCCAGTAGTGAGCGGGAGGGCCTGAACGAGCAGTACTTC. The full variable domain, rest sourced from reference TRBV19 and TRBJ2-7, is DGGITQSPKYLFRKEGQNVTLSCEQNLNHDAMYWYRQDPGQGLRLIYYSQIVNDFQKGDIAEGYSVSREKKESFPLTVTSAQKNPTAFYLCASSEREGLNEQYFGPGTRLTVT.

V usage is TRBV19 and J usage is TRBJ1-1, with D possibly matching TRBD1 (6 bases). The V end was cut by 7 bases, the J end by 4 bases, with 19 bases between. In germline, CDR1 is LNHDA, CDR2 SQIVND (reference sequence). The CDR3 consists of 15 residues. The CDR3 DNA follows: TGTGCCAGTAATACAGGGTTTGTTTCGGGCACTGAAGCTTTCTTT. It is translated as CASNTGFVSGTEAFF.

The chain couples TRBV10-1 to TRBJ2-5; D is possibly TRBD2 (6 bases). V lost 3 bases, J lost 2 bases, and 13 bases lay in between. CDR1 is WNHNN and CDR2 is SYGVQD in the germline V gene (reference sequence). The CDR3 is 15 amino acids. In DNA, the CDR3 is TGCGCCAGCAGTGACCAACCGGGACTTCAAGAGACCCAGTACTTC. This encodes CASSDQPGLQETQYF.